The 30 T cell receptor beta chains given below trace back to one sample, sequenced in a study of tissue T cells after allogeneic stem cell transplantation. Clones were read by immunoSEQ multiplex PCR, and TCRdb kept only the in-frame ones, dropping some. This table holds about 7,500 clones, around a third found once. Time point given: mouse harvest day 14 after allogeneic transplant. Each mouse received 10^7 T-cell-depleted marrow cells plus 10^6 splenic CD5+ T cells by tail vein. Sequenced sample: skin. The receptors shown here come from a female BALB/c mouse given C57BL/6 T cells with graft-versus-host disease after an allogeneic hematopoietic cell transplant.

By proportion, this clone is medium-sized (0.01 to 0.1%). Germline and genes: mouse. The read finishes 1 residue shy of the CDR3 end, and the germline J gene is used to complete it. This chain joins TRBV23 and TRBJ2-1; the D segment call TRBD1 is taken from the table without a DNA check. This CDR3 comprises 14 residues. Germline V lookup: CDR1 KGHTA, CDR2 FQNQQP. CDR3 DNA (partial): TGCTCCAGCAGTCAATCCCAAAACTATGCTGAGCAGTTC. This codes for CSSSQSQNYAEQF. The full CDR3 protein reads CSSSQSQNYAEQFF.

Of note for this clone: Gene names follow the mouse nomenclature. Read data end 1 residue before the CDR3 end; the end is taken from the germline J gene. The chain uses TRBV26 and TRBJ1-1, with D tentatively TRBD1 (6 bases). CDR3 size: 12 residues. Germline V gene lookup returns CDR1 KGHPV and CDR2 FQNQEV (reference sequence). The V end lost 0 bases, the J end lost 10 bases, and 9 bases lay between the germline ends. CDR3 protein: CASSLSGGGVFF. The sequenced CDR3 bases are TGTGCCAGCAGTCTGTCAGGGGGGGGAGTCTTC.

This clone showed up just a few times. Gene names and germline match the mouse. The read stops 1 residue short of the end of the CDR3; the missing end is completed from the germline J gene. V usage is TRBV26 and J usage is TRBJ2-7; 9 bases are a match to TRBD1. This CDR3 is 15 amino acids long. The junction had 4 bases not matched to a gene; V was cut back by 2 bases and J by 2 bases. Germline V gene sequence: CDR1 KGHPV, CDR2 FQNQEV (reference sequence). CDR3 region: CASSLRDRVAYEQYF. The covered CDR3 bases are TGTGCCAGCAGTCTGAGGGACAGGGTAGCCTATGAACAGTAC.

As to this clone: Any gene name here is a mouse gene name. The missing CDR3 end, 1 residue past where the read stops, is filled in from the germline J gene. The V and J genes are TRBV13-2 and TRBJ2-4, with 13 positions matching TRBD2. This CDR3 has 16 residues. Per germline, CDR1 NNHNN and CDR2 SYGAGS (reference sequence). Trimming at V came to 7 bases and at J to 6 bases, leaving 11 bases not matched to a gene. The CDR3 loop is CASSPDWGGAGNTLYF. Incomplete CDR3 DNA: TGTGCCAGCTCCCCGGACTGGGGGGGCGCGGGGAACACCTTGTAC.

In its sample, this clone was seen a few times. Gene names are the mouse ones. The CDR3 end is not reached by the read, which stops 1 residue before it; the germline J gene fills it in. This sequence joins TRBV3 and TRBJ2-1; 7 positions match TRBD2. This CDR3 is built from 15 residues. J gave up 3 bases and V 5 bases, and 7 bases lay outside the gene matches. Germline loops: CDR1 SNHLY, CDR2 FYNGKV (reference sequence). CDR3 protein: CASSPWGLLYAEQFF. Partial CDR3 DNA: TGTGCCAGCAGCCCCTGGGGACTGCTCTATGCTGAGCAGTTC.

On this clone: These gene names are mouse names. The read stops 1 residue short of the end of the CDR3; the missing end is completed from the germline J gene. The chain has TRBV2 and TRBJ1-6, with 7 bases lining up with TRBD1. TRBJ1-6 is an ORF; its function is uncertain. Germline assignment: CDR1 LGHNA and CDR2 YSYQKL. The CDR3 is 16 amino acids. J lost 7 bases, V lost 0 bases, and 6 bases had no gene match. This chain's CDR3 is CASSQEGTGVNSPLYF. CDR3 DNA, as far as it was read: TGTGCCAGCAGCCAAGAGGGAACAGGGGTAAATTCGCCCCTCTAC.

A remark on this clone: Genes here carry mouse names. The observed sequence ends 1 residue before the CDR3 terminus, with the missing tail filled in from the germline J gene. The genes are TRBV26 and TRBJ1-2, with D uncertain. There are 11 residues in the CDR3. V shed 7 bases and J shed 0 bases, with 3 bases lying between them. Germline values: CDR1 KGHPV, CDR2 FQNQEV (reference sequence). The CDR3 DNA, read in part, is TGTGCCAGCACAGCAAACTCCGACTACACC. This sequence encodes CASTANSDYT. The complete CDR3 protein is CASTANSDYTF.

This clone qualifies as large. Mouse gene names and germline throughout. The observed sequence ends 1 residue before the CDR3 terminus, with the missing tail filled in from the germline J gene. The V and J genes are TRBV2 and TRBJ1-2, with D perhaps TRBD1 (6 bases). CDR1 is LGHNA, CDR2 YSYQKL, per germline. CDR3 length: 15 residues. Trimming left V 0 bases short and J 0 bases short, with 8 bases between. CDR3 sequence reads: CASSQEEGANSDYTF. The CDR3 DNA, read in part, is TGTGCCAGCAGCCAAGAAGAGGGGGCAAACTCCGACTACACC. The whole variable domain, remainder taken from reference TRBV2 and TRBJ1-2, is DPKIIQKPKYLVAVTGSEKILICEQYLGHNAMYWYRQSAKKPLEFMFSYSYQKLMDNQTASSRFQPQSSKKNHLDLQITALKPDDSATYFCASSQEEGANSDYTFGSGTRLLVI.

About this clone: Mouse gene names apply. From the germline J gene comes the end of the CDR3, since the read stops 1 residue before it. The rearrangement uses TRBV2 and TRBJ1-4; unclear D gene. There are 13 residues in the CDR3. From germline, CDR1 is LGHNA and CDR2 YSYQKL. V was pared by 3 bases and J by 4 bases, with 6 bases between. The CDR3 bases that were read are TGTGCCAGCAGCCACCCCAACAACGAAAGATTATTT. Amino acid sequence: CASSHPNNERLF. The full-length CDR3 reads as CASSHPNNERLFF.

Note on this clone: Germline and genes: mouse. The read terminates 1 residue before the CDR3 end, so the remaining end is supplied by the germline J gene. The chain links TRBV29 to TRBJ1-2; no clear D gene. The CDR3 covers 11 residues. Germline V gene lookup returns CDR1 MSHET and CDR2 SYDVDS. The V and J ends lost 4 bases and 2 bases respectively, with 2 bases between them. This CDR3 is CASSSNSDYTF. The sequenced part of the CDR3 DNA is TGTGCTAGCAGTTCTAACTCCGACTACACC.

Of note for this clone: The genes are named according to mouse. The read ends 1 residue early relative to the CDR3; the germline J gene fills the gap. V is TRBV13-1 and J is TRBJ2-1; 7 positions match TRBD2. Looked up from germline, CDR1 is NSHNY and CDR2 is SYGAGN. The CDR3 sequence is 14 residues long. The V and J ends lost 4 bases and 5 bases, in that order; junction bases with no gene match: 6. CDR3 DNA, as far as it was read: TGTGCCAGCAGTCGACTGGGAATGAATGCTGAGCAGTTC. Its translation: CASSRLGMNAEQF. The full CDR3 reads CASSRLGMNAEQFF.

In the case of this clone: Gene labels here are mouse ones. The missing CDR3 end, 1 residue past where the read stops, is filled in from the germline J gene. The rearrangement uses TRBV3 and TRBJ1-2, with D maybe TRBD1 (6 bases). CDR1 and CDR2 from the germline V gene are SNHLY and FYNGKV (reference sequence). Trimming left V 1 base short and J 5 bases short, with 8 bases between. This CDR3 contains 13 residues. This CDR3 reads CASSLGDTSDYTF. The sequenced part of the CDR3 DNA is TGTGCCAGCAGCTTAGGGGACACTTCCGACTACACC.

As for this clone: Gene names refer to mouse genes. The CDR3 end lies 1 residue beyond the end of the read and is filled in from the germline J gene. V gene TRBV3 combines with J gene TRBJ2-2; TRBD2 matches 8 bases. This CDR3 contains 14 residues. After removal of 5 bases from V and 3 bases from J, the junction contained 2 bases not matched to a gene. Germline V lookup: CDR1 SNHLY, CDR2 FYNGKV (reference sequence). CDR3 loop: CASSPWGDTGQLYF. CDR3 DNA, as far as it was read: TGTGCCAGCAGCCCCTGGGGGGACACCGGGCAGCTCTAC.

By share, this clone ranks as medium-sized. Here the gene names and germline are mouse. CDR3 sequence reads: CASSSRDKNTEVFF. The sequenced CDR3 bases are TGTGCCAGCAGCTCCCGGGACAAAAACACAGAAGTCTTC. The rearrangement uses TRBV4 and TRBJ1-1, with TRBD1 as a possible D gene (6 bases). The sequenced fragment ends 1 residue before the CDR3 boundary, so the rest is inferred from the germline J gene. Germline V gene data show CDR1 as LGHDT and CDR2 as YNNKQL (reference sequence). Trimming shortened V by 4 bases and J by 1 base, and 10 bases separated the two germline ends. The CDR3 is 14 residues long.

In this sample, this clone is medium-sized. Mouse gene names apply. From the germline J gene comes the end of the CDR3, since the read stops 1 residue before it. The J gene is TRBJ1-2, the V gene TRBV26, with 8 bases identical to TRBD1. The CDR3 totals 14 residues. Germline-derived CDR1 and CDR2 are KGHPV and FQNQEV (reference sequence). V was clipped by 1 base and J by 3 bases; unmatched bases: 1. The CDR3 DNA, read in part, is TGTGCCAGCAGTCTGTGGACAGGGCACTCCGACTACACC. Translated: CASSLWTGHSDYT. In full, the CDR3 is CASSLWTGHSDYTF.

As to this clone: Gene names and germline match the mouse. The CDR3 goes on 1 residue after the read ends, and that part is filled in from the germline J gene. J is TRBJ2-3 and V is TRBV13-1, with TRBD2 identical over 9 bases. Germline CDR1 is NSHNY and CDR2 is SYGAGN. The CDR3 runs 14 residues. V was clipped by 6 bases and J by 1 base; unmatched bases: 3. The CDR3 DNA, read in part, is TGTGCCAGCAAGAGGACTGGGGGTGCAGAAACGCTGTAT. It specifies CASKRTGGAETLY. The entire CDR3 protein is CASKRTGGAETLYF.

This clone is deemed medium-sized (0.01 to 0.1%). Any gene name here is a mouse gene name. The read comes to an end 1 residue before the CDR3 does, leaving the germline J gene to fill in the end. The chain carries TRBV26 and TRBJ2-2, with 13 bases aligning to TRBD2. From germline, CDR1 is KGHPV and CDR2 FQNQEV (reference sequence). This CDR3 is built from 17 residues. V dropped 2 bases and J dropped 4; count of bases not matched to a gene: 4. This chain's CDR3 is CASSLGLGGRGTGQLYF. Incomplete CDR3 DNA: TGTGCCAGCAGTCTGGGACTGGGGGGGCGCGGCACCGGGCAGCTCTAC.

Sample share makes this clone medium-sized. Here the gene names and germline are mouse. The read ends 1 residue shy of where the CDR3 ends; the end is completed using the germline J gene. V usage is TRBV23 and J usage is TRBJ1-3; the D call in the table, TRBD1, was not verified against the DNA. The germline V gene has CDR1 KGHTA and CDR2 FQNQQP. The CDR3 contains 14 residues. The sequenced CDR3 bases are TGCTCCAGCAGTCAAGACAGGGTTGGAAATACGCTCTAT. Its protein is CSSSQDRVGNTLY. The full-length CDR3 reads as CSSSQDRVGNTLYF.

This clone qualifies as medium-sized. Gene names follow the mouse nomenclature. The DNA ends 1 residue before the CDR3 does, and the rest of the CDR3 is filled in from the germline J gene. The chain employs TRBV26 and TRBJ2-7, with TRBD1 matching 7 bases. The CDR3 is 13 residues long. V lost 7 bases, J lost 2 bases, and 5 bases stayed unmatched. Germline V gene data show CDR1 as KGHPV and CDR2 as FQNQEV (reference sequence). The CDR3 reads CASNPGQPYEQYF. CDR3 DNA (partial): TGTGCCAGCAATCCGGGACAGCCCTATGAACAGTAC.

By sample share, this clone is medium-sized. Gene names are mouse gene names. The read falls 1 residue short of the CDR3 end, and the missing part is taken from the germline J gene. The chain is built from TRBV5 and TRBJ2-7; the D gene is possibly TRBD2 (5 bases). V shed 0 bases and J shed 0 bases, with 6 bases lying between them. The CDR3 is made up of 14 amino acids. From germline, CDR1 is LGHNA and CDR2 YNLKQL (reference sequence). CDR3 bases read: TGTGCCAGCAGCCAAGACTGGGTCTCCTATGAACAGTAC. As protein: CASSQDWVSYEQY. The full CDR3 is CASSQDWVSYEQYF.

With regard to this clone: Gene labels here are mouse ones. From the germline J gene comes the end of the CDR3, since the read stops 1 residue before it. The chain carries TRBV1 and TRBJ1-4; the match to TRBD1 covers 9 bases. CDR1 is NSQYPW and CDR2 is LRSPGD in the germline V gene (reference sequence). The CDR3 has 16 residues. With 3 bases clipped from V and 3 bases from J, the junction kept 5 bases outside the gene matches. CDR3 bases read: TGCACCTGCAGTGCTCTCGGGACAGGGCCCAACGAAAGATTATTT. Protein sequence: CTCSALGTGPNERLF. In full, the CDR3 reads CTCSALGTGPNERLFF.

About this clone: The germline and genes are mouse ones. The CDR3 extends 1 residue past the end of the read, so its final part is completed from the germline J gene. This sequence joins TRBV12-2 and TRBJ2-3, with 12 bases fitting TRBD2. This CDR3 comprises 14 residues. V shed 6 bases, J shed 8 bases, and the junction held 8 bases outside the gene matches. Looked up from germline, CDR1 is SGHLS and CDR2 is HYDKME. This CDR3 is CASAGLGGEGTLYF. Incomplete CDR3 DNA: TGTGCCAGCGCGGGACTGGGGGGAGAGGGAACGCTGTAT.

With regard to this clone: Here the gene names and germline are mouse. With the read ending 1 residue before the CDR3 end, the germline J gene is used to fill in that end. The chain couples TRBV3 to TRBJ2-4; D uncertain. Germline values: CDR1 SNHLY, CDR2 FYNGKV (reference sequence). The CDR3 spans 15 residues. V was trimmed by 1 base and J by 1 base, leaving 9 bases between them. This chain's CDR3 is CASSLEGQGQNTLYF. Incomplete CDR3 DNA: TGTGCCAGCAGCTTAGAAGGGCAGGGTCAAAACACCTTGTAC.

A remark on this clone: Gene and germline names: mouse. The observed sequence ends 1 residue before the CDR3 terminus, with the missing tail filled in from the germline J gene. The genes are TRBV23 and TRBJ2-1; TRBD2 is the table's D call, not checked against the DNA. Germline assignment: CDR1 KGHTA and CDR2 FQNQQP. This CDR3 has 14 residues. CDR3 protein: CSSSPYWEYAEQFF. CDR3 DNA, as far as it was read: TGCTCCAGCAGTCCCTACTGGGAGTATGCTGAGCAGTTC.

Comment on this clone: These gene names are mouse names. The DNA ends 1 residue before the CDR3 does, and the rest of the CDR3 is filled in from the germline J gene. The chain has TRBV16 and TRBJ1-1; TRBD1 might be the D (5 bases). From germline, CDR1 is SGHSA and CDR2 FRNQAP. Trimming took off 1 base at V and 3 bases at J, with 6 bases between the two ends. The CDR3 contains 13 residues. The sequenced part of the CDR3 DNA is TGTGCAAGCAGCTTAGTGGGGGACACAGAAGTCTTC. Protein product: CASSLVGDTEVF. The whole CDR3 sequence is CASSLVGDTEVFF.

This clone is medium-sized by share. Here the gene names and germline are mouse. The CDR3 end is not reached by the read, which stops 1 residue before it; the germline J gene fills it in. The chain recombines TRBV2 with TRBJ1-6; D is uncertain. TRBJ1-6 is treated as an ORF (open reading frame) with a function not yet certain. With 0 bases removed from V and 0 bases from J, the gap between germline ends came to 6 bases. The CDR3 has 16 residues. Germline V gene data show CDR1 as LGHNA and CDR2 as YSYQKL. CDR3 DNA (partial): TGTGCCAGCAGCCAAGAAGGGCGTTCCTATAATTCGCCCCTCTAC. As protein: CASSQEGRSYNSPLY. The full CDR3 reads CASSQEGRSYNSPLYF.

This clone turned up a few times. Genes and germline are mouse. This CDR3 is CASTGTGGANTGQLYF. The DNA read from the CDR3 is TGTGCCAGCACCGGGACAGGGGGAGCAAACACCGGGCAGCTCTAC. V and J are TRBV26 and TRBJ2-2; 11 bases align to TRBD1. With the read ending 1 residue before the CDR3 end, the germline J gene is used to fill in that end. The junction had 4 bases not matched to a gene; V was cut back by 7 bases and J by 0 bases. This CDR3 spans 16 amino acids. CDR1 is KGHPV, CDR2 FQNQEV, per germline (reference sequence).

Of note for this clone: Gene and germline names: mouse. The read terminates 1 residue before the CDR3 end, so the remaining end is supplied by the germline J gene. The chain links TRBV31 to TRBJ2-5; perhaps TRBD2 as D (6 bases). Germline V gives CDR1 GKSSPN, CDR2 SITVG. Trimming shortened V by 1 base and J by 0 bases, and 8 bases separated the two germline ends. The CDR3 extends over 14 amino acids. The covered CDR3 bases are TGTGCCTGGAGTCCTACTGGGAACCAAGACACCCAGTAC. This gives the protein CAWSPTGNQDTQY. The entire CDR3 protein is CAWSPTGNQDTQYF.

As regards this clone: These gene names are mouse names. Read sequence stops 1 residue before the CDR3 end, and the germline J gene provides the missing end. The V gene is TRBV30, the J gene TRBJ2-2, with D possibly being TRBD1 (6 bases). Trimming removed 1 base at V and 3 bases at J, with 6 bases between. The CDR3 runs 13 residues. Germline CDR1 reads SQVVS; CDR2 reads ANEGSEA. The sequenced part of the CDR3 DNA is TGTAGTTCTAGAGGACAGGACACCGGGCAGCTCTAC. This codes for CSSRGQDTGQLY. The full-length CDR3 reads as CSSRGQDTGQLYF.

Comment on this clone: The listed genes are named as in mouse. The observed sequence ends 1 residue before the CDR3 terminus, with the missing tail filled in from the germline J gene. This rearrangement joins TRBV24 to TRBJ2-3; possibly TRBD1 for D (6 bases). V lost 2 bases, J lost 0 bases, and 9 bases lay in between. This CDR3 spans 15 amino acids. From germline, CDR1 is KGHTA and CDR2 FRNEEI. The CDR3 spells CASSLGTSSAETLYF. The CDR3 bases that were read are TGTGCCAGCAGTCTGGGGACATCTAGTGCAGAAACGCTGTAT.